This TCR beta chain stems from a study of blood T cell repertoires in COVID-19. On the study more broadly: Sample material is recorded as cDNA or gDNA derived from T cells, B-cell-depleted T cells, or PBMCs.

CDR1 is MGHRA and CDR2 is YSYEKL in the germline V gene. V lost 4 bases to trimming and J lost 2 bases, with 12 bases between them. The CDR3 is made up of 14 amino acids. The method was immunoSEQ multiplex PCR; TCRdb's version includes in-frame clones alone and lacks a portion of them. Among some 130,000 clones, about 72% were seen once, and the ten largest hold approximately 10%. The sequence was obtained from a man in his sixties who had recovered from COVID-19. The specimen sequenced was peripheral blood. The chain is built from TRBV4-1 and TRBJ2-7; D is possibly TRBD2 (5 bases). The CDR3 loop reads CASSRETGTYEQYF. The CDR3 DNA is TGCGCCAGCAGCCGAGAGACGGGAACCTACGAGCAGTACTTC.